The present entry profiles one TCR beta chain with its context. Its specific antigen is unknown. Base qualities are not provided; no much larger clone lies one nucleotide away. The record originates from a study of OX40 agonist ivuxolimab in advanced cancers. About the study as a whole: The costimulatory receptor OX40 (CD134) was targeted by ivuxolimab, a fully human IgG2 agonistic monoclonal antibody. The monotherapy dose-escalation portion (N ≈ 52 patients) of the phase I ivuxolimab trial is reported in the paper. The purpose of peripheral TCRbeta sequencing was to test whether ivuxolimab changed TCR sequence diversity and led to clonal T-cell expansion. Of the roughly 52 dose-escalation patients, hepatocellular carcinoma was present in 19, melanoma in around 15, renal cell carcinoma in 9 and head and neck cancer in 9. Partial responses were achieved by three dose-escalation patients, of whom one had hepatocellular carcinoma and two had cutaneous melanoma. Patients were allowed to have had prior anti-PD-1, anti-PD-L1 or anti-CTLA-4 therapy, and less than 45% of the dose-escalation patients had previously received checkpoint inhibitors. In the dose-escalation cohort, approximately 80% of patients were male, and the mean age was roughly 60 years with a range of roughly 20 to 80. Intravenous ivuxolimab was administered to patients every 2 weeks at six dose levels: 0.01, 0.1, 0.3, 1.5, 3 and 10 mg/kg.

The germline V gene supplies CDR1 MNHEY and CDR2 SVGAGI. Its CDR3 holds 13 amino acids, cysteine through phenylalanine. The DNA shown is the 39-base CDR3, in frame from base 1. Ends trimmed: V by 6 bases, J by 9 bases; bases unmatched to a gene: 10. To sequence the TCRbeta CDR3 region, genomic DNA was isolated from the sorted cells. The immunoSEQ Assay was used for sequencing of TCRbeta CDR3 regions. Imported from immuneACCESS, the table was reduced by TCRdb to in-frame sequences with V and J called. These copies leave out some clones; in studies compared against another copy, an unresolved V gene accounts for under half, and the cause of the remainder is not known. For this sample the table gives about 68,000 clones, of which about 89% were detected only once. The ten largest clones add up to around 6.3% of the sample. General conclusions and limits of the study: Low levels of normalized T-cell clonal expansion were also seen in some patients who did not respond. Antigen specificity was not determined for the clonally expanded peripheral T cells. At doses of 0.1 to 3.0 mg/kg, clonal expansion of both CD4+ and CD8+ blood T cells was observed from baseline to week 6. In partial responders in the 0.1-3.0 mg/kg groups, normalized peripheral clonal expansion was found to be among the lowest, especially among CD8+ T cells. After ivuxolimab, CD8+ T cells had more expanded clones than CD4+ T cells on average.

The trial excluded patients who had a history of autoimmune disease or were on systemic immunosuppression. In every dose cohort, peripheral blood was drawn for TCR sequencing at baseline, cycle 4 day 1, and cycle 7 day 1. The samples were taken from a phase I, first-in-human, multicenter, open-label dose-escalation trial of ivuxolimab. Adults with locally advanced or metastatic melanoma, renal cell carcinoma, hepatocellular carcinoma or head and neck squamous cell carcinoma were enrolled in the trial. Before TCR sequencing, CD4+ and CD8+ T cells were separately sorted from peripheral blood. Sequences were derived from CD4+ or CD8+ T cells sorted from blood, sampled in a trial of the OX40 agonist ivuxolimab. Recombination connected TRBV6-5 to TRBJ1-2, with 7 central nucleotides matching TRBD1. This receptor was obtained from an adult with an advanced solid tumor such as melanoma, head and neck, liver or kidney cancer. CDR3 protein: CASSSTPGGSYTF. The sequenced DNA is TGTGCCAGCAGCTCAACCCCAGGGGGGAGCTACACCTTC.